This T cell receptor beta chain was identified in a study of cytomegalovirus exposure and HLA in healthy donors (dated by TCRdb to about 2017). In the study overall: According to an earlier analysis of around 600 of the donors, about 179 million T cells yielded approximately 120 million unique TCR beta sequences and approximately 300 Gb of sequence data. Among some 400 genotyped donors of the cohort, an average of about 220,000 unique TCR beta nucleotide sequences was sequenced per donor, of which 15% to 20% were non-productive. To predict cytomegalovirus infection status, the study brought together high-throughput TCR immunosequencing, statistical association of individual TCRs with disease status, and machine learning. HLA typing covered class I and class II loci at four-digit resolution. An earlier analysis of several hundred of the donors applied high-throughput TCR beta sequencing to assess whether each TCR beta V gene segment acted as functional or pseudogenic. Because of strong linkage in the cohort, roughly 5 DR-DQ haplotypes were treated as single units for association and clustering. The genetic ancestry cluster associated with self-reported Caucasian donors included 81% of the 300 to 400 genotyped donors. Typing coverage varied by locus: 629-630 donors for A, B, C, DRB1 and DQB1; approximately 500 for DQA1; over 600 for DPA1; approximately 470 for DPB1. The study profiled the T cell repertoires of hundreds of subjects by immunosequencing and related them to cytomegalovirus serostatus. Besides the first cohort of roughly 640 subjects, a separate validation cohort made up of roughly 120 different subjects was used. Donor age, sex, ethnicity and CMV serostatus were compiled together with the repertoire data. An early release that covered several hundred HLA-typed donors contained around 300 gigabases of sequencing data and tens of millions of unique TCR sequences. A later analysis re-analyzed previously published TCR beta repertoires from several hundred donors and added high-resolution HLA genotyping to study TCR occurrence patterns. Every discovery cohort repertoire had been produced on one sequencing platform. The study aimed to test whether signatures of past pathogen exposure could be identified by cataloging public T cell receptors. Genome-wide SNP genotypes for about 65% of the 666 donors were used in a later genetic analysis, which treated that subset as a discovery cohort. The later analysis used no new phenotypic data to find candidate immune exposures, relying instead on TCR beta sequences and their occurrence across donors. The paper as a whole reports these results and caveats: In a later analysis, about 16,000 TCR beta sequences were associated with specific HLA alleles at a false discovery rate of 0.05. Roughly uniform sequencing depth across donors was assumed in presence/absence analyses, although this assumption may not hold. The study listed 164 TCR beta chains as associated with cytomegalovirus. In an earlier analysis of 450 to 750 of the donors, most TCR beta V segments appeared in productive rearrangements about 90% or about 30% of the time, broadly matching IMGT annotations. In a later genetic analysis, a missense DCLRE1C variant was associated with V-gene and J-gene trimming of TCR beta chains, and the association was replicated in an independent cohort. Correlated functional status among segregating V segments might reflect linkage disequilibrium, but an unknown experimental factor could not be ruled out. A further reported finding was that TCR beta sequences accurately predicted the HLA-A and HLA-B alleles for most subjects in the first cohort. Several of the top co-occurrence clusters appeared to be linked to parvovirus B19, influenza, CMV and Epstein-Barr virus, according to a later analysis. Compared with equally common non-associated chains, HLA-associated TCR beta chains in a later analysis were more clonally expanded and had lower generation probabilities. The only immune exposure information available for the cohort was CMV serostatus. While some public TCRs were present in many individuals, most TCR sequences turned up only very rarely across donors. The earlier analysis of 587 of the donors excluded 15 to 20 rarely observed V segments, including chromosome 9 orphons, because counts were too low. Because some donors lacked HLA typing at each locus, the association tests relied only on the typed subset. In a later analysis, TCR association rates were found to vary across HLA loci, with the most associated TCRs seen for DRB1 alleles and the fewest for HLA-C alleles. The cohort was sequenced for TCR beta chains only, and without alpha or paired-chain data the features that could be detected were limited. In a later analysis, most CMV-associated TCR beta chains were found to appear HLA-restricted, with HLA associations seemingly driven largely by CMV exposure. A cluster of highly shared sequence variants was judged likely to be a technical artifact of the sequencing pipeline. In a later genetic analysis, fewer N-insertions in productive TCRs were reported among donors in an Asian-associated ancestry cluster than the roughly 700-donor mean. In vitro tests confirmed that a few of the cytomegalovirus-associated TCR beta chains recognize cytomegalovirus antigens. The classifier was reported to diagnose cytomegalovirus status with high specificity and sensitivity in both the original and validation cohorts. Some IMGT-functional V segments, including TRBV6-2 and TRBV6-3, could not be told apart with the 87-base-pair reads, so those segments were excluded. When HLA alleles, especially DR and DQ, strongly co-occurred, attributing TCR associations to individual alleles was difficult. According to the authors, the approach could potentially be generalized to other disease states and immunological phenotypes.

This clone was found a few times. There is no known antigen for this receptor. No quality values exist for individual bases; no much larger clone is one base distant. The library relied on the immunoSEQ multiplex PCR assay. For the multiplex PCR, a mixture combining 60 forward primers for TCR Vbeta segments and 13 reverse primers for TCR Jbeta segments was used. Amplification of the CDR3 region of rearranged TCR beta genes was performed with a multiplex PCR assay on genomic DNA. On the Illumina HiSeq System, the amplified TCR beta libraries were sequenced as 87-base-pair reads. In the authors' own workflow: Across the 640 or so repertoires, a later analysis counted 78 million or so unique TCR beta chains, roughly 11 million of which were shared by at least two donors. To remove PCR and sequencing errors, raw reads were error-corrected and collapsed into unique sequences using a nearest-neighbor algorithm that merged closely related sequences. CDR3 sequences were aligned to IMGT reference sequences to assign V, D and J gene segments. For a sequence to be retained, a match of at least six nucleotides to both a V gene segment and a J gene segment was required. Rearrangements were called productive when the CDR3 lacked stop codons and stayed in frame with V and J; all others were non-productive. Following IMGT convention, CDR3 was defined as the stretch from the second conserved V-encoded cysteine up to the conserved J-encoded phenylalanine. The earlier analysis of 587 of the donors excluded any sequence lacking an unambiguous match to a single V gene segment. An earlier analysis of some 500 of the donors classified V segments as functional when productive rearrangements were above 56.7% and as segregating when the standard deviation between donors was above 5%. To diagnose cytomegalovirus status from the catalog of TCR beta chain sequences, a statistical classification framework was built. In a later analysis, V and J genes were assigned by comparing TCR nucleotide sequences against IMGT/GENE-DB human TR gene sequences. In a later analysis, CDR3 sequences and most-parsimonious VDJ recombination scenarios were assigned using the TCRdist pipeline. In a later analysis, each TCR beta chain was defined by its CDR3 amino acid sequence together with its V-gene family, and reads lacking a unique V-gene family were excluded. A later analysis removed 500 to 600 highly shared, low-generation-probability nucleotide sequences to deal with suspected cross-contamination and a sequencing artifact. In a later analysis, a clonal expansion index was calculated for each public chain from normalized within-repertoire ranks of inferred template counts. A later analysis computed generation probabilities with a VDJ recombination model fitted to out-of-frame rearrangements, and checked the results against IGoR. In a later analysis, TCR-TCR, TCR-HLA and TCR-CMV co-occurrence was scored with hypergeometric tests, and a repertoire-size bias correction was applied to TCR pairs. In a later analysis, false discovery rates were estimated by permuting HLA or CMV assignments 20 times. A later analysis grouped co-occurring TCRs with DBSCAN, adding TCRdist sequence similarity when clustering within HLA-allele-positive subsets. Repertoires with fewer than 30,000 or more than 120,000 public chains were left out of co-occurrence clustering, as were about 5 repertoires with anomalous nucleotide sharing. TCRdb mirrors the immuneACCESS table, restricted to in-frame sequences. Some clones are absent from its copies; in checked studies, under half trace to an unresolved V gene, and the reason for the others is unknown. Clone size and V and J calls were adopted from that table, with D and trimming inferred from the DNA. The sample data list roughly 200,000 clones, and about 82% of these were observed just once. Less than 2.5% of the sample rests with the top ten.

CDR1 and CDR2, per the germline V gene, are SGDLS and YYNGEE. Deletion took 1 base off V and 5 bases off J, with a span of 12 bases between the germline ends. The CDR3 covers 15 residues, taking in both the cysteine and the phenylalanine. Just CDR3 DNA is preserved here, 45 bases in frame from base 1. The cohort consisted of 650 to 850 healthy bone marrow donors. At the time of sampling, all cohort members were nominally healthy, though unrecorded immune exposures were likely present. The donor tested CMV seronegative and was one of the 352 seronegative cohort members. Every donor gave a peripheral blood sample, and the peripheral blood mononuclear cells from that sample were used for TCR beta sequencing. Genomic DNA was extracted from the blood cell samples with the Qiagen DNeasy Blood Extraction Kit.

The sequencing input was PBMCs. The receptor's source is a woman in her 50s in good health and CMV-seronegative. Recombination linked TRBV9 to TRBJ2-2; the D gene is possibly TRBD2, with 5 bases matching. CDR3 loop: CASSVRSGGTGELFF. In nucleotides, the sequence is TGTGCCAGCAGCGTAAGATCAGGCGGGACCGGGGAGCTGTTTTTT.